Each of the 22 T cell receptor beta chains below was sequenced from the same sample in a study of cytomegalovirus exposure and HLA in healthy donors. 13 Jbeta primers and 60 Vbeta primers were used for the PCR. Data came from immunoSEQ multiplex PCR; TCRdb stores just in-frame clones and leaves some out. Among about 120,000 clones listed, approximately 80% were seen once. The material sequenced was PBMCs. The origin of the receptors is a man aged 18 to 35 in good health and CMV-seropositive.

The gene calls are TRBV5-1 and TRBJ2-5; the D is unclear. Between the trimmed V and J ends, which lost 1 base and 2 bases, there was a span of 9 bases. CDR3 size: 14 residues. Germline V lookup: CDR1 SGHRS, CDR2 YFSETQ. In nucleotides, the CDR3 is TGCGCCAGCAGCTTGTATGGGCAGCAAGAGACCCAGTACTTC. It is translated as CASSLYGQQETQYF.

This chain connects TRBV6-5 to TRBJ1-5; 12 nucleotides match TRBD1. J lost 8 bases, V lost 6 bases, and 5 bases had no gene match. The germline V gene encodes CDR1 MNHEY and CDR2 SVGAGI. CDR3 length equals 14 residues. DNA for the CDR3: TGTGCCAGCAGCCCCGGGACAGGGGGCGAGCCCCAGCATTTT. Its protein is CASSPGTGGEPQHF.

The chain combines TRBV19 with TRBJ1-5; TRBD1 matches 8 bases. The CDR3 is 14 amino acids. Per germline, CDR1 LNHDA and CDR2 SQIVND (reference sequence). The V gene end was trimmed by 7 bases and the J gene end by 3 bases; junction bases not matched to a gene: 5. The CDR3 DNA reads as TGTGCCAGTAATGACAGGGGTTACAATCAGCCCCAGCATTTT. Residues: CASNDRGYNQPQHF.

The sample holds one count of this clone. The chain links TRBV15 to TRBJ2-1, with 12 bases that match TRBD2. The germline gives CDR1 LNHNV, CDR2 YYDKDF (reference sequence). This CDR3 is built from 14 residues. The V and J ends lost 8 bases and 5 bases, in that order; junction bases with no gene match: 4. As DNA, the CDR3 is TGTGCCACCCGACTAGCGGGAGAGCACAATGAGCAGTTCTTC. It encodes CATRLAGEHNEQFF. Variable domain in full (rest from reference TRBV15 and TRBJ2-1): DAMVIQNPRYQVTQFGKPVTLSCSQTLNHNVMYWYQQKSSQAPKLLFHYYDKDFNNEADTPDNFQSRRPNTSFCFLDIRSPGLGDTAMYLCATRLAGEHNEQFFGPGTRLTVL.

This clone was detected only a few times. The V call is TRBV27, the J call TRBJ1-2; D is possibly TRBD1 (6 bases). This CDR3 is 13 amino acids long. Looked up from germline, CDR1 is MNHEY and CDR2 is SMNVEV (reference sequence). The V and J ends lost 2 bases and 2 bases respectively, with 6 bases between them. This chain's CDR3 is CASSLDRNYGYTF. CDR3 in DNA: TGTGCCAGCAGTTTAGACAGGAACTATGGCTACACCTTC.

The chain couples TRBV9 to TRBJ1-2; 9 bases line up with TRBD1. V was pared by 1 base and J by 6 bases, with 13 bases of the junction left unmatched. The CDR3 consists of 17 residues. Per the germline V gene, CDR1 is SGDLS and CDR2 is YYNGEE. Here the CDR3 reads CASSVRGVGQGGDGYTF. The DNA for the CDR3 is TGTGCCAGCAGCGTAAGGGGCGTGGGACAGGGAGGCGATGGCTACACCTTC.

The chain links TRBV10-1 to TRBJ1-3; perhaps TRBD1 as D (5 bases). Trimming left V 6 bases short and J 1 base short, with 10 bases between. The CDR3 loop spans 14 amino acids. Germline CDR1 reads WNHNN; CDR2 reads SYGVQD (reference sequence). The CDR3 sequence is CASSAGTSGNTIYF. CDR3 sequence (DNA): TGCGCCAGCAGCGCCGGGACTTCTGGAAACACCATATATTTT.

The chain links TRBV7-9 to TRBJ2-1, with D tentatively TRBD1 (6 bases). V shed 4 bases and J shed 5 bases, with 6 bases lying between them. Germline CDR1 and CDR2: SEHNR and FQNEAQ (reference sequence). The CDR3 sequence is 12 residues long. CDR3 sequence (DNA): TGTGCCAGCAGCTGGGACAACAATGAGCAGTTCTTC. This sequence encodes CASSWDNNEQFF.

The rearrangement uses TRBV10-3 and TRBJ1-5; D gene ambiguous. Germline assignment: CDR1 ENHRY and CDR2 SYGVKD. This CDR3 is built from 13 residues. The ends were cut back, 2 bases at V and 4 bases at J, with 6 bases in the middle. This CDR3 reads CAISETGNQPQHF. The DNA of the CDR3 is TGTGCCATCAGTGAGACCGGTAATCAGCCCCAGCATTTT.

This clone was counted once. The rearrangement uses TRBV6-5 and TRBJ2-2; D uncertain. Germline CDR1 is MNHEY and CDR2 is SVGAGI. CDR3 length equals 13 residues. Trimming took 6 bases from V and 3 from J, leaving 8 bases between them. CDR3 DNA: TGTGCCAGCAGCCTTTCTTACACCGGGGAGCTGTTTTTT. It is translated as CASSLSYTGELFF.

The V call is TRBV28, the J call TRBJ1-5; a weak D match, TRBD1 (5 bases). The germline V and J ends were trimmed by 0 bases and 1 base, with 10 bases remaining between them. Germline assignment: CDR1 MDHEN and CDR2 SYDVKM. The CDR3 sequence is 16 residues long. In nucleotides, the CDR3 is TGTGCCAGCAGTTTATGGGGAGGGACGAGCAATCAGCCCCAGCATTTT. Residues: CASSLWGGTSNQPQHF. The full variable domain, its missing parts supplied by reference TRBV28 and TRBJ1-5, is DVKVTQSSRYLVKRTGEKVFLECVQDMDHENMFWYRQDPGLGLRLIYFSYDVKMKEKGDIPEGYSVSREKKERFSLILESASTNQTSMYLCASSLWGGTSNQPQHFGDGTRLSIL.

The chain carries TRBV29-1 and TRBJ1-1; D perhaps matches TRBD1 (5 bases). The CDR3 is made up of 12 amino acids. Trimming shortened V by 6 bases and J by 3 bases, and 11 bases separated the two germline ends. The V gene's germline CDR1 is SQVTM and CDR2 ANQGSEA. The DNA for the CDR3 is TGCAGCGTGCTCGGGGGGGACACTGAAGCTTTCTTT. Encoded protein: CSVLGGDTEAFF.

The chain employs TRBV6-5 and TRBJ2-7; D is perhaps TRBD2 (5 bases). Germline CDR1 MNHEY, CDR2 SVGAGI. Trimming left V 11 bases short and J 3 bases short, with 11 bases between. The CDR3 consists of 11 residues. Here the CDR3 DNA reads TGTGCCTCCACCGGGGTCTACGAGCAGTACTTC. This gives the protein CASTGVYEQYF.

The chain has TRBV7-3 and TRBJ1-1, with a possible D match to TRBD1 (6 bases). From germline, CDR1 is SGHTA and CDR2 FQGTGA. Trimming shortened V by 5 bases and J by 1 base, and 11 bases separated the two germline ends. The CDR3 is 14 amino acids. CDR3 in DNA: TGTGCCAGCAGCCGGACAGAAAGGAACACTGAAGCTTTCTTT. It specifies CASSRTERNTEAFF.

This sequence joins TRBV27 and TRBJ1-5, with D perhaps matching TRBD1 (5 bases). V gave up 4 bases and J gave up 8 bases, with 12 bases separating them. This CDR3 is 13 amino acids long. Germline V gene sequence: CDR1 MNHEY, CDR2 SMNVEV (reference sequence). The CDR3 protein is CASSSGGKEPQHF. The CDR3 nucleotides read TGTGCCAGCAGTTCCGGGGGGAAGGAGCCCCAGCATTTT.

This chain joins TRBV30 and TRBJ1-2; D is possibly TRBD1 (5 bases). CDR3 length: 13 residues. Germline V CDR1 and CDR2: GTSNPN, SVGIG (reference sequence). V lost 8 bases and J 5 bases, leaving 18 bases between the germline ends. The CDR3 here is CAEAPGPFYGYTF. The CDR3 DNA sequence: TGTGCCGAAGCACCAGGGCCTTTTTATGGCTACACCTTC.

The chain is built from TRBV6-5 and TRBJ1-2; no reliable D call. Trimming removed 6 bases at V and 4 bases at J, with 12 bases between. The CDR3 length is 13 residues. Germline V gene sequence: CDR1 MNHEY, CDR2 SVGAGI. The CDR3 DNA is TGTGCCAGCAGCTTAGGGAGCCTCTATGGCTACACCTTC. Protein product: CASSLGSLYGYTF.

Only a few counts were recorded for this clone. The V call is TRBV4-1, the J call TRBJ2-1, with D perhaps matching TRBD2 (5 bases). The germline CDR1 and CDR2 sequences are MGHRA and YSYEKL. This CDR3 comprises 13 residues. V dropped 3 bases and J dropped 13 bases, with 16 bases sitting between them. The CDR3 sequence is CASSHAGESSQFF. CDR3 nucleotide sequence: TGCGCCAGCAGCCACGCGGGTGAATCTAGTCAGTTCTTC.

CDR3 coding DNA: TGTGCCAGCAGCCGCTTTGTGCAGGGGAACACTGAAGCTTTCTTT. Protein: CASSRFVQGNTEAFF. The genes are TRBV6-5 and TRBJ1-1; TRBD1 is a possible D gene (5 bases). Germline V gene lookup returns CDR1 MNHEY and CDR2 SVGAGI. The CDR3 runs to 15 residues. Trimming left V 6 bases short and J 1 base short, with 15 bases between.

The chain joins TRBV18 to TRBJ1-3; D is uncertain. CDR1 KGHSH and CDR2 LQKENI come from the germline V gene. The V end was cut by 3 bases, the J end by 4 bases, with 13 bases between. CDR3 length: 15 residues. The CDR3 region has the DNA TGTGCCAGCTCACCCACCCCAGAGGGAGGAAACACCATATATTTT. This sequence encodes CASSPTPEGGNTIYF. Variable domain in full (rest from reference TRBV18 and TRBJ1-3): NAGVMQNPRHLVRRRGQEARLRCSPMKGHSHVYWYRQLPEEGLKFMVYLQKENIIDESGMPKERFSAEFPKEGPSILRIQQVVRGDSAAYFCASSPTPEGGNTIYFGEGSWLTVV.

The rearrangement joins TRBV7-3 to TRBJ2-7; the match to TRBD2 covers 7 bases. CDR1 SGHTA and CDR2 FQGTGA come from the germline V gene. This CDR3 has 15 residues. Germline trimming cut 1 base from V and 5 bases from J; bases unmatched to any gene: 8. The CDR3 DNA reads TGTGCCAGCAGCTTAATGGGCGGGAGTATTGACGAGCAGTACTTC. It yields the protein CASSLMGGSIDEQYF. Supplemented by reference TRBV7-3 and TRBJ2-7, the full variable domain reads GAGVSQTPSNKVTEKGKYVELRCDPISGHTALYWYRQSLGQGPEFLIYFQGTGAADDSGLPNDRFFAVRPEGSVSTLKIQRTERGDSAVYLCASSLMGGSIDEQYFGPGTRLTVT.

The chain joins TRBV19 to TRBJ1-1; D perhaps matches TRBD1 (5 bases). Germline CDR1 and CDR2: LNHDA and SQIVND (reference sequence). Trimming removed 6 bases from V and 1 base from J, with 9 bases in between. CDR3 length: 13 residues. CDR3 nucleotides: TGTGCCAGTAGGGAGGGGCGGAACACTGAAGCTTTCTTT. Its protein product is CASREGRNTEAFF.